A selection of T cell receptor beta chains follows, all from one sample in a study of cytomegalovirus exposure and HLA in healthy donors. The method was immunoSEQ multiplex PCR; TCRdb's version includes in-frame clones alone and lacks a portion of them. The table lists approximately 170,000 clones, approximately 80% of them singletons, with approximately 10% in the top ten. The material sequenced was PBMCs. The source is a young man in good health and CMV-seropositive. Both conserved end residues are part of each CDR3. D genes are given only for firm matches.

CDR3 length: 15; D gene: TRBD1; J gene: TRBJ2-3; V gene: TRBV6-4; CDR3 protein: CASSEGQGHTDTQYF
CDR3 length: 14; D gene: .; J gene: TRBJ2-5; V gene: TRBV19; CDR3 protein: CASSIDSLPETQYF
CDR3 length: 14; D gene: TRBD1; J gene: TRBJ1-5; V gene: TRBV6-6; CDR3 protein: CASSPGTGNQPQHF
CDR3 length: 13; D gene: TRBD1; J gene: TRBJ1-1; V gene: TRBV6-1; CDR3 protein: CASSYQGGTEAFF
CDR3 length: 12; D gene: .; J gene: TRBJ1-2; V gene: TRBV12-5; CDR3 protein: CASGGGVWGYTF
CDR3 length: 15; D gene: .; J gene: TRBJ1-6; V gene: TRBV6-5; CDR3 protein: CASSYSLRGFTPLHF
CDR3 length: 15; D gene: TRBD1; J gene: TRBJ1-5; V gene: TRBV19; CDR3 protein: CASSIAEGAGQPQHF
CDR3 length: 15; D gene: .; J gene: TRBJ1-5; V gene: TRBV4-1; CDR3 protein: CASSHAGGFKQPQHF
CDR3 length: 15; D gene: .; J gene: .; V gene: TRBV6-1; CDR3 protein: CASSELWAGTYEQYF
CDR3 length: 15; D gene: .; J gene: TRBJ2-2; V gene: TRBV7-2; CDR3 protein: CASSLSGGATGELFF
CDR3 length: 14; D gene: .; J gene: TRBJ1-5; V gene: TRBV18; CDR3 protein: CASSARDSDQPQHF
CDR3 length: 14; D gene: .; J gene: TRBJ2-7; V gene: TRBV6-1; CDR3 protein: CASSAGLARYEQYF
CDR3 length: 16; D gene: .; J gene: TRBJ1-1; V gene: TRBV9; CDR3 protein: CASSVGVQGMNTEAFF
CDR3 length: 14; D gene: .; J gene: TRBJ1-1; V gene: TRBV18; CDR3 protein: CASSPVGGNTEAFF